A single sample is the source of the 24 T cell receptor beta chains below, sequenced in a study of CD8+CD57+ T cells in acquired aplastic anemia. Genomic DNA, the template, was used for profiling of the TCR beta VDJ and CDR3. Via MiXCR, TCRdb re-called the reads, giving one row per CDR3 protein. Here the sample spans 250,000 to 300,000 distinct CDR3 sequences, approximately 60% being singletons. In patients chosen for sequencing, flow cytometry had shown CD8+CD57+ cell expansion. The sequencing sample was made of sorted CD4+, CD8+, or CD8+CD57+ T cells (not recorded which) from PBMCs. All receptors come from a human donor with aplastic anemia.

The V call is TRBV7-2, the J call TRBJ1-1; the D is unclear. The CDR3 is made up of 16 amino acids. CDR1 is SGHTA and CDR2 is FQGNSA in the germline V gene. The V end was cut by 3 bases, the J end by 1 base, with 15 bases between. CDR3 amino acids: CASSFPERNKNTEAFF. CDR3 DNA sequence: TGTGCCAGCAGCTTCCCAGAAAGAAACAAGAACACTGAAGCTTTCTTT.

This clonotype was detected many times. This rearrangement joins TRBV14 to TRBJ1-2; D is possibly TRBD1 (6 bases). V shed 2 bases and J shed 7 bases, with 11 bases lying between them. Germline CDR1 SGHDN, CDR2 FVKESK. The CDR3 covers 13 residues. CDR3 coding DNA: TGTGCCAGCAGCCAACTAGGGACAAGTGGCTACACCTTC. This gives the protein CASSQLGTSGYTF. Combining the CDR3 with reference TRBV14 and TRBJ1-2 gives the whole variable domain EAGVTQFPSHSVIEKGQTVTLRCDPISGHDNLYWYRRVMGKEIKFLLHFVKESKQDESGMPNNRFLAERTGGTYSTLKVQPAELEDSGVYFCASSQLGTSGYTFGSGTRLTVV.

The genes are TRBV7-2 and TRBJ2-7; tentatively, D is TRBD1 or TRBD2 (5 bases each). CDR1 and CDR2 from the germline V gene are SGHTA and FQGNSA. This CDR3 spans 18 amino acids. The germline V and J ends were trimmed by 1 base and 5 bases, with 24 bases remaining between them. This CDR3 reads CASSLGRSLASLGHEQYF. Written as DNA, the CDR3 is TGTGCCAGCAGCTTAGGTCGGTCCCTAGCCTCCCTGGGACACGAGCAGTACTTC.

J is TRBJ2-3 and V is TRBV6-4; TRBD1 agrees at 8 bases. This CDR3 has 15 amino acids. Germline V CDR1 and CDR2: MRHNA, SNTAGT. The J segment lost 1 base and the V segment lost 3 bases, leaving 3 bases of the junction unmatched. The CDR3 is CASSEQGGGTDTQYF. The CDR3 bases are TGTGCCAGCAGTGAACAGGGGGGTGGCACAGATACGCAGTATTTT.

This clonotype was detected only a few times. This may be a read error, as it is one base from a much larger clone. This rearrangement joins TRBV20-1 to TRBJ2-2, with 8 nucleotides matching TRBD2. From germline, CDR1 is DFQATT and CDR2 SNEGSKA (reference sequence). The junction had 18 bases not matched to a gene; V was cut back by 1 base and J by 2 bases. This CDR3 has 20 residues. The CDR3 DNA follows: TGCAGTGCTAGAGTGTCGACGAGGACTAGCAGGAAAGTTAACACCGGGGAGCTGTTTTTT. This translates into CSARVSTRTSRKVNTGELFF.

The table lists this clonotype with many counts. The J gene is TRBJ2-2, the V gene TRBV5-1, with 10 bases aligning to TRBD1. Germline CDR1 reads SGHRS; CDR2 reads YFSETQ. This CDR3 spans 14 amino acids. Trimming removed 3 bases from V and 6 bases from J; junction bases left unmatched: 2. CDR3 nucleotide sequence: TGCGCCAGCAGCTCGGACAGGGGGGCCGGGGAGCTGTTTTTT. It specifies CASSSDRGAGELFF. Looking up the rest from reference TRBV5-1 and TRBJ2-2 gives the full variable domain: KAGVTQTPRYLIKTRGQQVTLSCSPISGHRSVSWYQQTPGQGLQFLFEYFSETQRNKGNFPGRFSGRQFSNSRSEMNVSTLELGDSALYLCASSSDRGAGELFFGEGSRLTVL.

CDR3: CASSYRGGDQPQHF. The DNA of the CDR3 is TGTGCCAGCAGTTACAGAGGGGGCGATCAGCCCCAGCATTTT. The V and J genes are TRBV2 and TRBJ1-5; 7 bases agree with TRBD1. Germline lookup yields CDR1 SNHLY and CDR2 FYNNEI. The CDR3 length is 14 residues. The V segment lost 5 bases and the J segment 5 bases; nucleotides outside the gene matches: 6.

The chain is built from TRBV7-2 and TRBJ2-3; 12 nucleotides match TRBD2. Germline CDR1 reads SGHTA; CDR2 reads FQGNSA. The CDR3 has 17 amino acids. Trimming at V came to 2 bases and at J to 5 bases, leaving 8 bases not matched to a gene. In DNA, the CDR3 is TGTGCCAGCAGCTTAAAGGTTCTAGCGGGAGGGCGAGATACGCAGTATTTT. Its protein product is CASSLKVLAGGRDTQYF. Variable domain in full (rest from reference TRBV7-2 and TRBJ2-3): GAGVSQSPSNKVTEKGKDVELRCDPISGHTALYWYRQSLGQGLEFLIYFQGNSAPDKSGLPSDRFSAERTGGSVSTLTIQRTQQEDSAVYLCASSLKVLAGGRDTQYFGPGTRLTVL.

This clonotype occurred many times. The V gene is TRBV10-3, the J gene TRBJ1-3, with 8 bases fitting TRBD1. Germline V gene lookup returns CDR1 ENHRY and CDR2 SYGVKD. Trimming took 11 bases from V and 0 from J; bases not matched to a gene: 15. The CDR3 contains 17 residues. CDR3: CASRDRTATSSGNTIYF. The CDR3 region has the DNA TGTGCCTCCCGGGACAGGACTGCCACCAGCTCTGGAAACACCATATATTTT.

In this sample, this clonotype turned up many times. V usage is TRBV19 and J usage is TRBJ2-1; the match to TRBD2 covers 10 bases. The V segment lost 3 bases and the J segment 0 bases; nucleotides outside the gene matches: 11. In germline, CDR1 is LNHDA, CDR2 SQIVND (reference sequence). CDR3 size: 19 residues. The CDR3 DNA is TGTGCCAGTAGTATTCAGGCTAGCGGGGGAGTTAGCTCCTACAATGAGCAGTTCTTC. It specifies CASSIQASGGVSSYNEQFF.

This clonotype has more than one count but fewer than ten. V usage is TRBV7-2 and J usage is TRBJ2-7; TRBD2 might be the D (5 bases). Germline V gene sequence: CDR1 SGHTA, CDR2 FQGNSA. The CDR3 totals 16 residues. V lost 4 bases to trimming and J lost 0 bases, with 16 bases between them. The CDR3 sequence is CASSSLWTGSSYEQYF. The CDR3 nucleotides are TGTGCCAGCAGCTCCTTGTGGACTGGGAGCTCCTACGAGCAGTACTTC.

The chain has TRBV2 and TRBJ2-1, with D tentatively TRBD2 (6 bases). V dropped 2 bases and J dropped 4 bases, with 12 bases sitting between them. Germline CDR1 and CDR2: SNHLY and FYNNEI. The CDR3 extends over 15 amino acids. CDR3 sequence reads: CASSEFAGSYNEQFF. CDR3 nucleotide sequence: TGTGCCAGCAGTGAATTTGCGGGATCTTACAATGAGCAGTTCTTC.

In this sample, this clonotype turned up many times. The chain carries TRBV12-3 or TRBV12-4 and TRBJ1-1, with 12 nucleotides matching TRBD1. There are 15 residues in the CDR3. With 5 bases clipped from V and 10 bases from J, the junction kept 11 bases outside the gene matches. The CDR3 bases are TGTGCCAGCAGTCAACCCCCGGGGACAGGGGGCATAGCTTTCTTT. This encodes CASSQPPGTGGIAFF.

As concerns this clonotype: A junction boundary mismatches the germline segment, possibly from a read error. The chain links TRBV6-5 to TRBJ2-7; no reliable D call. The CDR3 has 12 residues. Germline loops: CDR1 MNHEY, CDR2 SVGAGI. The CDR3 coding sequence is TGTGCCATCAGTGAGTCCTGGTACGAGCAGTACTTC. Protein product: CAISESWYEQYF.

The V gene is TRBV24-1, the J gene TRBJ2-2, with D unresolved. Trimming took 5 bases from V and 6 from J, leaving 12 bases between them. The CDR3 sequence is 14 residues long. CDR1 KGHDR and CDR2 SFDVKD come from the germline V gene. Here the CDR3 DNA reads TGTGCCACCAGTGCCTCCGGTCGCGCCGGGGAGCTGTTTTTT. Protein product: CATSASGRAGELFF.

The chain's CDR3 is CASSHPGQGRYEQYF. CDR3 nucleotide sequence: TGTGCCAGCAGCCACCCCGGACAGGGCCGTTACGAGCAGTACTTC. This chain links TRBV7-2 with TRBJ2-7; TRBD1 matches 8 bases. The CDR3 loop spans 15 amino acids. From germline, CDR1 is SGHTA and CDR2 FQGNSA. The V gene end was trimmed by 5 bases and the J gene end by 4 bases; junction bases not matched to a gene: 10.

This clonotype occurred a few times. The chain uses TRBV19 and TRBJ1-5, with a weak D call TRBD1 (6 bases). The ends were cut back, 6 bases at V and 0 bases at J, with 15 bases in the middle. The CDR3 has 16 amino acids. The germline CDR1 and CDR2 sequences are LNHDA and SQIVND (reference sequence). The CDR3 region is CASRKGQFGSNQPQHF. DNA for the CDR3: TGTGCCAGTAGAAAAGGACAGTTCGGTAGCAATCAGCCCCAGCATTTT.

This chain links TRBV7-2 with TRBJ2-1, with D possibly TRBD2 on 5 matching bases. The V gene's germline CDR1 is SGHTA and CDR2 FQGNSA. This CDR3 spans 15 amino acids. Trimming cost V 2 bases and J 11 bases, with 19 bases left between them. The CDR3 DNA reads TGTGCCAGCAGCTTACCCGTCCCCAACCGGGGTCAGCAGTTCTTC. This gives the protein CASSLPVPNRGQQFF.

This clonotype came up a few times. This rearrangement joins TRBV24-1 to TRBJ2-5; D is perhaps TRBD1 (5 bases). This CDR3 has 14 amino acids. The germline gives CDR1 KGHDR, CDR2 SFDVKD. V lost 3 bases and J 5 bases, leaving 12 bases between the germline ends. The CDR3 region has the DNA TGTGCCACCAGTGATCCAGGGTCTCGGGAGACCCAGTACTTC. This encodes CATSDPGSRETQYF.

This clonotype has just one count. This chain uses TRBV7-3 with TRBJ1-4; the match to TRBD1 covers 10 bases. J lost 8 bases, V lost 4 bases, and 7 bases had no gene match. CDR1 is SGHTA, CDR2 FQGTGA, per germline. The CDR3 is made up of 15 amino acids. The DNA of the CDR3 is TGTGCCAGCAGCTCGTACGGGACAGGGGAAGAAAAACTGTTTTTT. Translated: CASSSYGTGEEKLFF.

This clonotype was seen a handful of times. This chain connects TRBV10-3 to TRBJ2-7; no clear D gene. Germline V CDR1 and CDR2: ENHRY, SYGVKD. The CDR3 runs 13 residues. The V and J ends lost 5 bases and 2 bases respectively, with 10 bases between them. CDR3 loop: CAISLAQPYEQYF. The CDR3 DNA sequence: TGTGCCATCAGTCTCGCACAGCCCTACGAGCAGTACTTC.

This clonotype was seen a few times. The chain combines TRBV7-9 with TRBJ1-1, with D perhaps TRBD1 (6 bases). In germline, CDR1 is SEHNR, CDR2 FQNEAQ (reference sequence). V lost 3 bases, J lost 2 bases, and 10 bases lay in between. The CDR3 has 14 amino acids. CDR3 sequence: CASSFRGSNTEAFF. The CDR3 region has the DNA TGTGCCAGCAGCTTCAGGGGATCAAACACTGAAGCTTTCTTT.

In its sample, this clonotype was seen many times. The chain employs TRBV7-3 and TRBJ1-2, with TRBD1 identical over 9 bases. CDR3 length equals 15 residues. The junction had 4 bases not matched to a gene; V was cut back by 5 bases and J by 0 bases. CDR1 and CDR2 from the germline V gene are SGHTA and FQGTGA. The CDR3 sequence is CASSPGTGTNYGYTF. In DNA form, the CDR3 reads TGTGCCAGCAGCCCCGGGACAGGGACTAACTATGGCTACACCTTC.

The V gene is TRBV20-1, the J gene TRBJ2-7; perhaps TRBD1 as D (6 bases). Germline V lookup: CDR1 DFQATT, CDR2 SNEGSKA (reference sequence). This CDR3 has 14 residues. The V gene lost 1 base and the J gene lost 6 bases, with 16 bases spanning the gap. CDR3 region: CSARGTEWESEQYF. CDR3 DNA: TGCAGTGCTAGAGGGACAGAGTGGGAGAGCGAGCAGTACTTC.